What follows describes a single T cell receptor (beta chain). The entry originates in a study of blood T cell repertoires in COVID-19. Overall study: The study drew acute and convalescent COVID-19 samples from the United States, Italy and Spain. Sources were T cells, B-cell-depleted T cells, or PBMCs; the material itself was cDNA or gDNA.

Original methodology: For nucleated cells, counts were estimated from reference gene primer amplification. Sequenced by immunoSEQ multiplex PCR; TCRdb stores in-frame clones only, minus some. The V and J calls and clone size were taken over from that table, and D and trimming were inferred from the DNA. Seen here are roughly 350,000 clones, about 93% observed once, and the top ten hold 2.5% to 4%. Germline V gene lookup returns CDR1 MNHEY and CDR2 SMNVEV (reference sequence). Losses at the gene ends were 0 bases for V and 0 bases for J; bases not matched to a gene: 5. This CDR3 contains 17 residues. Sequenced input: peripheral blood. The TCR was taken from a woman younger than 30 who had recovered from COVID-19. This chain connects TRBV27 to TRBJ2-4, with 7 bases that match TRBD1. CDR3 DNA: TGTGCCAGCAGTTTATCGCCAACAGGGGTAGCCAAAAACATTCAGTACTTC. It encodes CASSLSPTGVAKNIQYF.